This TCR beta chain was obtained from a study of low-dose radiotherapy and immunotherapy resistance in tumors. Primers targeting TRAV and TRBV primed first-strand cDNA, covering alpha and beta chains. The authors amplified TCRs for around 20 PCR cycles with a constant-region primer and a V-primer adapter. Via MiXCR, TCRdb re-called the reads, giving one row per CDR3 protein. The profile shows 60,000 or so distinct CDR3 sequences, about 23% of them singletons. Regarding time point: after trial treatment. The sample's treatment: LDRT plus nivolumab, ipilimumab, low-dose cyclophosphamide and aspirin (RACIN trial). CDR3 length: 15 residues. V was pared by 3 bases and J by 2 bases, with 14 bases between. In germline, CDR1 is SGHTA, CDR2 FQGNSA.

This sequence joins TRBV7-2 and TRBJ2-7, with D perhaps TRBD1 (5 bases). The input for sequencing was PBMCs, taken after low-dose radiotherapy plus immunotherapy. The receptor was isolated from a male donor with prostate cancer. The CDR3 DNA follows: TGTGCCAGCAGCTTTTGGCCAGGGCTGACCTACGAGCAGTACTTC. Translated, it gives CASSFWPGLTYEQYF.